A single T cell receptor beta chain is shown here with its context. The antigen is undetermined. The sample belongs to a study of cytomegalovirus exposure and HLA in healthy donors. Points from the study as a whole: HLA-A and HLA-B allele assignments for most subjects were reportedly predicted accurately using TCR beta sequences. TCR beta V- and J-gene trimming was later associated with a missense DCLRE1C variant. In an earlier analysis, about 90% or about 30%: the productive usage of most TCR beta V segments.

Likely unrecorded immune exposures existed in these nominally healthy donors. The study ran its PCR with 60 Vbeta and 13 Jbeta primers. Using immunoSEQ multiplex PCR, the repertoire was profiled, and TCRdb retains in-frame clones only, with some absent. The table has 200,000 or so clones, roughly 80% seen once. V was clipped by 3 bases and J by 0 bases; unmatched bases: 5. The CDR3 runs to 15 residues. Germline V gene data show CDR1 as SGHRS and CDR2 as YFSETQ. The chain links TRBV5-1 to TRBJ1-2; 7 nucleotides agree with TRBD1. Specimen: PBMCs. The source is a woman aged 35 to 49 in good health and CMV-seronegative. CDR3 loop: CASSSPGQTNYGYTF. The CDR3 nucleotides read TGCGCCAGCAGCTCTCCGGGACAGACTAACTATGGCTACACCTTC.